This entry is about one T cell receptor beta chain. This sample was taken from a study of T cell responses to AZD1222 COVID-19 vaccine. The germline V gene has CDR1 SQVTM and CDR2 ANQGSEA. This CDR3 contains 13 residues. Trimming took 6 bases from V and 7 from J, leaving 13 bases between them. Using immunoSEQ multiplex PCR, the repertoire was profiled, and TCRdb retains in-frame clones only, with some absent. This sample has fewer than 150,000 clones, with over 75% found just once. Sequencing used peripheral blood, obtained on day 0 of AZD1222 vaccination. The TCR was taken from an adult in good health. The V and J genes are TRBV29-1 and TRBJ1-6; D is perhaps TRBD1 (5 bases). Written as DNA, the CDR3 is TGCAGCGTGCAAAAGGGACGCAATTCACCCCTCCACTTT. As protein: CSVQKGRNSPLHF. Full variable domain (rest looked up from reference TRBV29-1 and TRBJ1-6): SAVISQKPSRDICQRGTSLTIQCQVDSQVTMMFWYRQQPGQSLTLIATANQGSEATYESGFVIDKFPISRPNLTFSTLTVSNMSPEDSSIYLCSVQKGRNSPLHFGNGTRLTVT.